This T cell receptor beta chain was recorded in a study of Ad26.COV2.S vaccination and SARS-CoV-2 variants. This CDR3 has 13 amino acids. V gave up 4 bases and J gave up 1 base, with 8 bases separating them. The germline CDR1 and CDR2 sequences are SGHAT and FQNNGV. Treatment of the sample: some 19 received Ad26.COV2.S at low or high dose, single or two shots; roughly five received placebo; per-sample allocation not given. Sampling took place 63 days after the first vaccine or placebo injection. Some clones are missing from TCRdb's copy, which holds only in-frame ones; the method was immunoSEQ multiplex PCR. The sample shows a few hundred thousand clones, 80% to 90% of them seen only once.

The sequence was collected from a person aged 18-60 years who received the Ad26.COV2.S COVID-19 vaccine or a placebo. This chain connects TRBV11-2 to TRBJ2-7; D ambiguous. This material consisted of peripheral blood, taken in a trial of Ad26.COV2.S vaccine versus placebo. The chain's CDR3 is CASSSTASYEQYF. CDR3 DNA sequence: TGTGCCAGCAGCTCCACAGCATCCTACGAGCAGTACTTC. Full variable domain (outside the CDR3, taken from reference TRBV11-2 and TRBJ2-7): EAGVAQSPRYKIIEKRQSVAFWCNPISGHATLYWYQQILGQGPKLLIQFQNNGVVDDSQLPKDRFSAERLKGVDSTLKIQPAKLEDSAVYLCASSSTASYEQYFGPGTRLTVT.